The entry below describes one T cell receptor beta chain. V lost 2 bases and J lost 6, with 12 bases in between. Germline V gene sequence: CDR1 SGDLS, CDR2 YYNGEE. CDR3 length: 15 residues. Seattle patient enrollment occurred during active infection, with longitudinal follow-up thereafter. The sample belongs to a study of blood T cell repertoires in COVID-19. Study overall: COVID-19 samples from acute and convalescent phases originated in the United States, Italy and Spain. From T cells, B-cell-depleted T cells, or PBMCs came the material, which was cDNA or gDNA.

As handled by the study authors: Amplified reference gene primers provided the basis for estimating nucleated cell counts. TCRdb keeps only in-frame clones here, not all; method: immunoSEQ multiplex PCR. V and J calls and clone size come straight from that table; D and trimming were deduced from the DNA. The sample records roughly 180,000 clones, around 85% being singletons. Sequenced: peripheral blood. The J gene is TRBJ1-6, the V gene TRBV9, with no clear D. The receptor was isolated from a man older than 75 with COVID-19, enrolled during active disease. Written as DNA, the CDR3 is TGTGCCAGCAGCGTTTCTCCAGGACTTAATTCACCCCTCCACTTT. The encoded protein is CASSVSPGLNSPLHF.